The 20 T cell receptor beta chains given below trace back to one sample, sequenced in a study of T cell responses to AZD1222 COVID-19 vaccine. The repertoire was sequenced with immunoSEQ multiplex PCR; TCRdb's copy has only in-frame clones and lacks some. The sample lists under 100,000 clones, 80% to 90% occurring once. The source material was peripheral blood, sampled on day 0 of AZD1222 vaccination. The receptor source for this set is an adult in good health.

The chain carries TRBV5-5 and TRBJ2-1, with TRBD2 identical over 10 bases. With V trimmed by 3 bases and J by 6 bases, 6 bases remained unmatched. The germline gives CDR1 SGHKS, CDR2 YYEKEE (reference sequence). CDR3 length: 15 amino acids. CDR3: CASSSGLARSNEQFF. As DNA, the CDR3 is TGTGCCAGCAGCTCGGGACTAGCGAGATCCAATGAGCAGTTCTTC.

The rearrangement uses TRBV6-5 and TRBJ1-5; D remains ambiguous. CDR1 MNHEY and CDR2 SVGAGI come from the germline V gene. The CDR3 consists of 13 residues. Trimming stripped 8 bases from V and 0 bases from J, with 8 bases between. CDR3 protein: CASVTFSNQPQHF. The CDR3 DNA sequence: TGTGCCAGCGTCACATTTAGCAATCAGCCCCAGCATTTT.

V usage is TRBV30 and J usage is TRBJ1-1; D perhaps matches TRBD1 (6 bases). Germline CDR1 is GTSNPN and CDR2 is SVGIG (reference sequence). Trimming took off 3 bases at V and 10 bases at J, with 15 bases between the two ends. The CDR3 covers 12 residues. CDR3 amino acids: CAWSRGGALAFF. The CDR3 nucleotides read TGTGCCTGGAGCCGGGGGGGCGCTTTAGCTTTCTTT. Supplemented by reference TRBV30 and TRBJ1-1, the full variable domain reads SQTIHQWPATLVQPVGSPLSLECTVEGTSNPNLYWYRQAAGRGLQLLFYSVGIGQISSEVPQNLSASRPQDRQFILSSKKLLLSDSGFYLCAWSRGGALAFFGQGTRLTVV.

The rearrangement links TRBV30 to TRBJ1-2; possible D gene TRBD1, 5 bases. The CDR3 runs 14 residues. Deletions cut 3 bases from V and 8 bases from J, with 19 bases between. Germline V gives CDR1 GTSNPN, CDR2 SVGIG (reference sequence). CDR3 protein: CAWSTITGVGGYTF. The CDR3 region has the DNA TGTGCCTGGAGCACAATCACGGGGGTAGGGGGCTACACCTTC.

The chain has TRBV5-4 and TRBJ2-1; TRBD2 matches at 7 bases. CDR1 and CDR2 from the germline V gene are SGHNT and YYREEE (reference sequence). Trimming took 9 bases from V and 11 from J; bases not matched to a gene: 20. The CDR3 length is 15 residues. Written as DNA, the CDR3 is TGTGCCACCGAGGTGGGCGGGAGAGGGACTGGTAAGCAGTTCTTC. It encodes CATEVGGRGTGKQFF.

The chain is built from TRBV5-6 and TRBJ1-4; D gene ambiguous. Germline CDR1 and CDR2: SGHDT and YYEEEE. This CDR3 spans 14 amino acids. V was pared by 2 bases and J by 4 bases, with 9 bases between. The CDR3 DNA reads TGTGCCAGCAGCTTACCTCAGTATAATGAAAAACTGTTTTTT. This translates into CASSLPQYNEKLFF.

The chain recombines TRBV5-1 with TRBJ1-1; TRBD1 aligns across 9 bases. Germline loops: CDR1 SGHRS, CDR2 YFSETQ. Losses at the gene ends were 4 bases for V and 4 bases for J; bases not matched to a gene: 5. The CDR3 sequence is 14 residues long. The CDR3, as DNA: TGCGCCAGCAGCGCCTCGACAGGGGGCACTGAAGCTTTCTTT. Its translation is CASSASTGGTEAFF.

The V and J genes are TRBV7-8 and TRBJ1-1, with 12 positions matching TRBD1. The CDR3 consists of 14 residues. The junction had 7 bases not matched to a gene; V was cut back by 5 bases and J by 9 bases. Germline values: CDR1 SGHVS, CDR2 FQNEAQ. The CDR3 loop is CASSPGTGGGKAFF. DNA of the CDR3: TGTGCCAGCAGCCCCGGGACAGGGGGCGGGAAAGCTTTCTTT. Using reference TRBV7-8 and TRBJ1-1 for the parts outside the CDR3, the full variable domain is GAGVSQSPRYKVAKRGQDVALRCDPISGHVSLFWYQQALGQGPEFLTYFQNEAQLDKSGLPSDRFFAERPEGSVSTLKIQRTQQEDSAVYLCASSPGTGGGKAFFGQGTRLTVV.

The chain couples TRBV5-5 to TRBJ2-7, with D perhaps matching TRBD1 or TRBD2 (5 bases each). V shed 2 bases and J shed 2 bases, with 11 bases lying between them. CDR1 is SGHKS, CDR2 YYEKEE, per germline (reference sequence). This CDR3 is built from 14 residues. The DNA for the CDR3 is TGTGCCAGCAGCTTCGAGGGGATAACCTACGAGCAGTACTTC. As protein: CASSFEGITYEQYF.

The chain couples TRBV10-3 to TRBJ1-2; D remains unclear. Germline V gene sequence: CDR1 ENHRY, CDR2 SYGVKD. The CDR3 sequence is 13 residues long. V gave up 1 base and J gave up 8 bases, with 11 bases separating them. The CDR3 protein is CAISEFLGGGYTF. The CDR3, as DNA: TGTGCCATCAGTGAGTTCCTCGGCGGCGGCTACACCTTC.

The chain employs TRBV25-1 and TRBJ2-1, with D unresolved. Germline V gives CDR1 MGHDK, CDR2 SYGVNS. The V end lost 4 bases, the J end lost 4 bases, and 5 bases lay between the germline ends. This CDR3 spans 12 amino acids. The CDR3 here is CASSVGYNEQFF. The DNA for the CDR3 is TGTGCCAGCAGTGTGGGTTACAATGAGCAGTTCTTC. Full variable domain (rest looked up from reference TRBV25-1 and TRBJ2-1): EADIYQTPRYLVIGTGKKITLECSQTMGHDKMYWYQQDPGMELHLIHYSYGVNSTEKGDLSSESTVSRIRTEHFPLTLESARPSHTSQYLCASSVGYNEQFFGPGTRLTVL.

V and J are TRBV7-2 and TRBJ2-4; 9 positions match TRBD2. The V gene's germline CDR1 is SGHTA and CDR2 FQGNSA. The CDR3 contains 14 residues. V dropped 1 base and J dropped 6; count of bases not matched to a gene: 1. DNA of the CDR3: TGTGCCAGCAGCTTAGTAGCGGGAGCAAACATTCAGTACTTC. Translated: CASSLVAGANIQYF.

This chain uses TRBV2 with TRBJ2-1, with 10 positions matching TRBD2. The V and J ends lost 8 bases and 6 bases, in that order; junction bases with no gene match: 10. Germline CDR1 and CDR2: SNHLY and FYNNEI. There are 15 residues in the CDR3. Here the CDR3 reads CASVISSGSTNEQFF. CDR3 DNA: TGTGCCAGCGTTATCTCTAGCGGGAGCACCAATGAGCAGTTCTTC.

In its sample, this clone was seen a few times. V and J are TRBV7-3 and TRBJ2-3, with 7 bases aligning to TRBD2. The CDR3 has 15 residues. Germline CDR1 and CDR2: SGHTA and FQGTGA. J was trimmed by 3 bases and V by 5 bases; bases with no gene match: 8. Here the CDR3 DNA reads TGTGCCAGCAGCGTCGGACTAGGCGGGACAGATACGCAGTATTTT. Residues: CASSVGLGGTDTQYF.

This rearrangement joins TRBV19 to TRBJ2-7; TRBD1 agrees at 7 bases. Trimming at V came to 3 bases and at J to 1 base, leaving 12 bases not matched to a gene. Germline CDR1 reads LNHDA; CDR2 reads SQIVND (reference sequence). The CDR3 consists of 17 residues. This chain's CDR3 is CASSIYGGGQRSYEQYF. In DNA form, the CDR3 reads TGTGCCAGTAGTATTTATGGTGGGGGACAGAGATCCTACGAGCAGTACTTC.

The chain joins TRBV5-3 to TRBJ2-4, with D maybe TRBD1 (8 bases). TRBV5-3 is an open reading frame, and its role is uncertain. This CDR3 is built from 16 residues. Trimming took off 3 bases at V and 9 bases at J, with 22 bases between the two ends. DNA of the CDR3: TGTGCCAGAAGCTCGGGGCGGGGGACAGGTTATAGCATTCAGTACTTC. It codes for CARSSGRGTGYSIQYF.

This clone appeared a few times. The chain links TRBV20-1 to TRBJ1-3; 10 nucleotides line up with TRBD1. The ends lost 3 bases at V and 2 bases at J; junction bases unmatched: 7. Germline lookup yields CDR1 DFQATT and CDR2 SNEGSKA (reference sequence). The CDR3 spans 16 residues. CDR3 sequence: CSASNWGTGAGNTIYF. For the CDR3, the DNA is TGCAGTGCTAGTAACTGGGGGACAGGGGCTGGAAACACCATATATTTT.

The CDR3 DNA is TGCGCCAGCAGCCAAGTTGCAAACCCGAGCTCCTACAATGAGCAGTTCTTC. Translated: CASSQVANPSSYNEQFF. The chain joins TRBV4-1 to TRBJ2-1; no clear D gene. Per the germline V gene, CDR1 is MGHRA and CDR2 is YSYEKL. The CDR3 loop spans 17 amino acids. V lost 1 base and J 0 bases, leaving 13 bases between the germline ends.

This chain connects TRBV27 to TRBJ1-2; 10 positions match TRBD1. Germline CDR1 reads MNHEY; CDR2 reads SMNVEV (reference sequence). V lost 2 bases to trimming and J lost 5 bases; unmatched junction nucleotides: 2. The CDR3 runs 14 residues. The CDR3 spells CASSLAGQGYGYTF. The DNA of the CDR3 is TGTGCCAGCAGTTTAGCGGGACAGGGGTATGGCTACACCTTC.

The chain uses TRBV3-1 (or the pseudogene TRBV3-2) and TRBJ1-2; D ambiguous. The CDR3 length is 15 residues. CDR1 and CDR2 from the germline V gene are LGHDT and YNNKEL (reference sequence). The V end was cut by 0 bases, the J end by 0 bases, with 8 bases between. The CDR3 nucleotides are TGTGCCAGCAGCCAAGACCCGAATGCTAACTATGGCTACACCTTC. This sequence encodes CASSQDPNANYGYTF.